This T cell receptor (beta chain) was identified in a study of T cells in Graves' hyperthyroidism and ophthalmopathy. Regions amplified from RNA transcripts were the TCR beta CDR3 regions. A first-round RT-PCR of the TCR CDR3 used the HTBI primer set. One entry per CDR3 protein, called by TCRdb with MiXCR from the multiplex PCR reads. In the table there are about 640,000 distinct CDR3 sequences, 20% to 25% of which are singletons. Between the trimmed V and J ends, which lost 1 base and 9 bases, there was a span of 17 bases. CDR1 SGHDT and CDR2 YYEEEE come from the germline V gene. This CDR3 is 15 amino acids long.

The chain is built from TRBV5-6 and TRBJ2-1, with a possible D match to TRBD1 (6 bases). Sequenced sample: blood. This TCR came from a man aged 25 to 45 with Graves' ophthalmopathy. As DNA, the CDR3 is TGTGCCAGCAGCTTGTGGGACAACGCCATCATTGAGCAGTTCTTC. This gives the protein CASSLWDNAIIEQFF.